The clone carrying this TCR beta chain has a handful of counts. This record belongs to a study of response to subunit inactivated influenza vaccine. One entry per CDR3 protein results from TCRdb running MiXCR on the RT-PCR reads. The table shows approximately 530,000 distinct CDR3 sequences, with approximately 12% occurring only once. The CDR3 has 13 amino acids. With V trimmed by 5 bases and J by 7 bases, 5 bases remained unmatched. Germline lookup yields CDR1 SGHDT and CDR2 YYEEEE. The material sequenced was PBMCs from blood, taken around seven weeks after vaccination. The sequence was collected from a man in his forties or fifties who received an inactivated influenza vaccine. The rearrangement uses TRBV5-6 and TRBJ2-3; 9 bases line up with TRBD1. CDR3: CASSRTGDNTQYF. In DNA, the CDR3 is TGTGCCAGCAGTCGGACAGGGGATAATACGCAGTATTTT.